Following are 25 T cell receptor beta chains from one sample sequenced in a study of T cells in Graves' hyperthyroidism and ophthalmopathy. Amplified TCR beta CDR3 regions came from RNA transcripts. First-round RT-PCR of the TCR CDR3 relied on the HTBI primer set. In TCRdb, the multiplex PCR reads were re-called with MiXCR into one record per CDR3 protein. The table has about 570,000 distinct CDR3 sequences, roughly 50% seen once. Sequences were obtained from peripheral blood or thyroid tissue (not recorded which). The receptors stem from an adult woman with Graves' disease, either hyperthyroidism or ophthalmopathy (not recorded which).

V is TRBV11-2 and J is TRBJ1-5; no clear D gene. The germline CDR1 and CDR2 sequences are SGHAT and FQNNGV. The CDR3 totals 16 residues. V was clipped by 0 bases and J by 11 bases, with 20 bases between them. The CDR3 spells CASSLETARPRETQHF. The CDR3 nucleotides are TGTGCCAGCAGCTTAGAAACAGCCCGACCTCGGGAGACCCAGCATTTT. Complete variable domain (other parts from reference TRBV11-2 and TRBJ1-5): EAGVAQSPRYKIIEKRQSVAFWCNPISGHATLYWYQQILGQGPKLLIQFQNNGVVDDSQLPKDRFSAERLKGVDSTLKIQPAKLEDSAVYLCASSLETARPRETQHFGDGTRLSIL.

This clonotype was seen just once. CDR3 loop: CASSLLPSPLHF. The CDR3 DNA reads as TGTGCCAGCAGTTTACTCCCATCACCCCTCCACTTT. The rearrangement joins TRBV12-3 or TRBV12-4 to TRBJ1-6; D is ambiguous. The length of the CDR3 is 12 residues. With 2 bases removed from V and 10 bases from J, the gap between germline ends came to 6 bases.

This clonotype turned up a few times. The V and J genes are TRBV10-3 and TRBJ2-2, with D possibly matching TRBD1 (6 bases). The V end was cut by 11 bases, the J end by 6 bases, with 16 bases between. This CDR3 has 13 amino acids. Per germline, CDR1 ENHRY and CDR2 SYGVKD. The CDR3 DNA sequence: TGTGCCTCCAATAAGGGGGACGCCGGGGAGCTGTTTTTT. Amino acids: CASNKGDAGELFF.

This clonotype was seen a single time. The V and J genes are TRBV7-2 and TRBJ2-7, with a weak D call TRBD2 (6 bases). Germline V gene data show CDR1 as SGHTA and CDR2 as FQGNSA. This CDR3 has 13 residues. V gave up 8 bases and J gave up 5 bases, with 16 bases separating them. The CDR3 DNA reads as TGTGCCAGCGGTCCCCCGGGAGTGAACGAGCAGTACTTC. Residues: CASGPPGVNEQYF.

The V call is TRBV19, the J call TRBJ1-1, with D maybe TRBD1 (5 bases). This CDR3 spans 13 amino acids. Per the germline V gene, CDR1 is LNHDA and CDR2 is SQIVND (reference sequence). V lost 5 bases, J lost 7 bases, and 14 bases lay in between. The DNA for the CDR3 is TGTGCCAGTAGTGGACGGACGGACATTGAAGCTTTCTTT. Residues: CASSGRTDIEAFF.

This clonotype was seen ten or more times. The rearrangement uses TRBV20-1 and TRBJ2-7, with 10 bases matching TRBD1. Germline lookup yields CDR1 DFQATT and CDR2 SNEGSKA (reference sequence). There are 13 residues in the CDR3. Trimming took 6 bases from V and 3 from J; bases not matched to a gene: 5. The CDR3 bases are TGCAGTGCATCGGGACAGGGGTACTACGAGCAGTACTTC. Protein sequence: CSASGQGYYEQYF.

The chain combines TRBV12-3 or TRBV12-4 with TRBJ1-2; D ambiguous. CDR3 length: 12 amino acids. V was cut by 6 bases and J by 5 bases, with 10 bases left in between. CDR3 in DNA: TGTGCCAGCAGCCCAAATAGATATGGCTACACCTTC. Amino acid sequence: CASSPNRYGYTF.

This rearrangement joins TRBV7-8 to TRBJ2-7; D gene uncertain. Germline V gene sequence: CDR1 SGHVS, CDR2 FQNEAQ. The CDR3 loop spans 15 amino acids. The V gene lost 9 bases and the J gene lost 4 bases, with 22 bases spanning the gap. The CDR3 reads CASSIQRGRRYEQYF. The CDR3 bases are TGTGCCAGTAGTATCCAGCGAGGCAGGCGTTACGAGCAGTACTTC.

The chain links TRBV20-1 to TRBJ1-3; 7 bases map to TRBD1. The CDR3 is 14 residues long. The germline V gene has CDR1 DFQATT and CDR2 SNEGSKA (reference sequence). V was pared by 5 bases and J by 6 bases, with 10 bases of the junction left unmatched. CDR3 region: CSASGQRAENTIYF. CDR3 nucleotide sequence: TGCAGTGCTTCGGGACAGCGGGCTGAAAACACCATATATTTT.

This clonotype was observed a handful of times. The J gene is TRBJ1-4, the V gene TRBV10-3; D is perhaps TRBD1 (6 bases). The CDR3 is 14 residues long. Germline V gene lookup returns CDR1 ENHRY and CDR2 SYGVKD. V was shortened by 0 bases and J by 8 bases, with 10 bases between the two germline ends. The CDR3 region is CAISESTGGEKLFF. In DNA form, the CDR3 reads TGTGCCATCAGTGAGTCGACAGGAGGGGAAAAACTGTTTTTT.

The V call is TRBV15, the J call TRBJ2-7; the D gene could be TRBD1 or TRBD2 (5 bases each). The CDR3 runs to 16 residues. CDR1 LNHNV and CDR2 YYDKDF come from the germline V gene (reference sequence). V lost 3 bases to trimming and J lost 0 bases, with 15 bases between them. This CDR3 is CATSSRGFGTSYEQYF. DNA of the CDR3: TGTGCCACCAGCAGCCGAGGGTTTGGGACCTCCTACGAGCAGTACTTC.

This clonotype was seen at least ten times. The chain recombines TRBV10-3 with TRBJ2-5; 8 positions match TRBD1. The CDR3 totals 18 residues. The V gene end was trimmed by 2 bases and the J gene end by 5 bases; junction bases not matched to a gene: 16. Germline CDR1 and CDR2: ENHRY and SYGVKD. The CDR3 nucleotides read TGTGCCATCAGTGAGGCAAAAATAAGGACAGGGTCGCAGGAGACCCAGTACTTC. Translating it yields CAISEAKIRTGSQETQYF.

The chain uses TRBV24-1 and TRBJ2-7, with 9 bases lining up with TRBD2. Germline V gives CDR1 KGHDR, CDR2 SFDVKD. The CDR3 spans 14 residues. Germline trimming cut 4 bases from V and 6 bases from J; bases unmatched to any gene: 6. CDR3: CATSERGLAAEQYF. The CDR3 DNA sequence: TGTGCCACCAGTGAGCGGGGACTAGCCGCCGAGCAGTACTTC.

This clonotype has a count of ten or more. This chain uses TRBV5-8 with TRBJ1-1; no firm D call. The CDR3 is 13 residues long. Germline V gives CDR1 SGHTS, CDR2 YDEGEE. Trimming took 0 bases from V and 4 from J, leaving 7 bases between them. The chain's CDR3 is CASSLERVTEAFF. CDR3 coding DNA: TGTGCCAGCAGCTTGGAGCGGGTCACTGAAGCTTTCTTT.

The chain joins TRBV12-5 to TRBJ1-1, with unresolved D. This CDR3 has 11 residues. CDR1 and CDR2 from the germline V gene are LGHNT and FRNRAP. CDR3 protein: CASTRSGKAFF. The CDR3 bases are TGTGCCAGCACCAGGTCTGGCAAAGCTTTCTTT.

This clonotype has ten or more counts. V usage is TRBV2 and J usage is TRBJ1-1, with D tentatively TRBD1 (6 bases). Looked up from germline, CDR1 is SNHLY and CDR2 is FYNNEI. The CDR3 spans 14 residues. Trimming pared 4 bases from V and 5 bases from J, leaving 14 bases between. The DNA for the CDR3 is TGTGCCAGCAGTGCGGTGGGGGGCTTGACTGAAGCTTTCTTT. This codes for CASSAVGGLTEAFF.

The sample holds many counts of this clonotype. The CDR3 nucleotides are TGTGCCATCAGTGAGCAGTATAATGAAAAACTGTTTTTT. Protein sequence: CAISEQYNEKLFF. The chain has TRBV10-3 and TRBJ1-4; unclear D gene. The CDR3 sequence is 13 residues long. V lost 2 bases and J lost 4, with 5 bases in between. Germline CDR1 is ENHRY and CDR2 is SYGVKD.

J is TRBJ2-7 and V is TRBV12-3 or TRBV12-4, with unresolved D. The CDR3 consists of 15 residues. V was trimmed by 6 bases and J by 3 bases, leaving 18 bases between them. The CDR3: CASSLGLLHFYEQYF. The CDR3 bases are TGTGCCAGCAGCCTAGGGCTCCTACACTTCTACGAGCAGTACTTC.

The chain links TRBV2 to TRBJ2-2; D possibly corresponds to TRBD2 (6 bases). The V gene's germline CDR1 is SNHLY and CDR2 FYNNEI. The germline V and J ends were trimmed by 5 bases and 10 bases, with 11 bases remaining between them. The CDR3 runs to 12 residues. The CDR3 protein is CASSWPGEELFF. The CDR3 DNA follows: TGTGCCAGCAGTTGGCCGGGAGAGGAGCTGTTTTTT.

The table lists this clonotype with many counts. The rearrangement links TRBV11-2 to TRBJ2-5; D perhaps matches TRBD2 (5 bases). Germline V lookup: CDR1 SGHAT, CDR2 FQNNGV. The CDR3 is 14 amino acids. V was clipped by 1 base and J by 2 bases, with 8 bases between them. The CDR3: CASSLGTPQETQYF. The CDR3 DNA reads TGTGCCAGCAGCTTAGGGACTCCTCAAGAGACCCAGTACTTC.

This clonotype was seen at least ten times. This chain uses TRBV3-1 with TRBJ1-2; D unclear. CDR3 length: 11 amino acids. Germline values: CDR1 LGHDT, CDR2 YNNKEL (reference sequence). The ends were cut back, 3 bases at V and 6 bases at J, with 5 bases in the middle. As DNA, the CDR3 is TGTGCCAGCAGCCAGGGCGATGGCTACACCTTC. Its translation: CASSQGDGYTF.

About this clonotype: A single base separates this from a much larger clone, so it may be a read error. The chain carries TRBV7-9 and TRBJ1-3; D is ambiguous. Germline V gives CDR1 SEHNR, CDR2 FQNEAQ (reference sequence). The CDR3 extends over 15 amino acids. CDR3: CASSPGRNSGNTTYF. The CDR3 DNA reads TGTGCCAGCAGCCCGGGTCGGAACTCTGGAAACACCACATATTTT. Full variable domain (remainder filled in from reference TRBV7-9 and TRBJ1-3): DTGVSQNPRHKITKRGQNVTFRCDPISEHNRLYWYRQTLGQGPEFLTYFQNEAQLEKSRLLSDRFSAERPKGSFSTLEIQRTEQGDSAMYLCASSPGRNSGNTTYFGEGSWLTVV.

There are many counts of this clonotype. V gene TRBV7-3 combines with J gene TRBJ2-2; TRBD2 matches at 7 bases. This CDR3 contains 16 residues. Germline CDR1 reads SGHTA; CDR2 reads FQGTGA. The trim removed 2 bases at V and 1 base at J, leaving 4 bases unmatched. Here the CDR3 DNA reads TGTGCCAGCAGCTTACTAGCGGCAGTGAACACCGGGGAGCTGTTTTTT. Translation: CASSLLAAVNTGELFF.

This clonotype was observed many times. This sequence joins TRBV29-1 and TRBJ1-2, with 12 bases aligning to TRBD1. The length of the CDR3 is 14 residues. The germline V gene has CDR1 SQVTM and CDR2 ANQGSEA. Trimming removed 6 bases from V and 7 bases from J; junction bases left unmatched: 9. This CDR3 is CSVRSGTGGFGYTF. DNA of the CDR3: TGCAGCGTGAGATCGGGGACAGGGGGCTTTGGCTACACCTTC. Variable domain in full (rest from reference TRBV29-1 and TRBJ1-2): SAVISQKPSRDICQRGTSLTIQCQVDSQVTMMFWYRQQPGQSLTLIATANQGSEATYESGFVIDKFPISRPNLTFSTLTVSNMSPEDSSIYLCSVRSGTGGFGYTFGSGTRLTVV.

There are many counts of this clonotype. This chain joins TRBV4-1 and TRBJ2-7; D call uncertain. The CDR3 runs 15 residues. Looked up from germline, CDR1 is MGHRA and CDR2 is YSYEKL. With 0 bases removed from V and 2 bases from J, the gap between germline ends came to 11 bases. The CDR3 protein is CASSQDRATPYEQYF. The CDR3 nucleotides are TGCGCCAGCAGCCAAGATCGCGCGACTCCCTACGAGCAGTACTTC.